Listed here are 8 T cell receptor beta chains from one sample, sequenced in a study of T cells in Graves' hyperthyroidism and ophthalmopathy. Regions amplified from RNA transcripts were the TCR beta CDR3 regions. An initial round of RT-PCR targeting the TCR CDR3 relied on the HTBI primer set. MiXCR, applied by TCRdb to the multiplex PCR reads, yields one record per CDR3 protein. The top ten clones hold less than 6% of a sample with hundreds of thousands of distinct CDR3 sequences, over 11% of them seen once. Sequencing used blood. All receptors come from a woman in her thirties with Graves' hyperthyroidism that later progressed to Graves' ophthalmopathy.

This clonotype was detected ten times or more. This chain joins TRBV18 and TRBJ2-2; 8 nucleotides match TRBD1. The CDR3 totals 16 residues. V shed 0 bases and J 4 bases; nucleotides not matched to a gene: 4. Germline V gene data show CDR1 as KGHSH and CDR2 as LQKENI. The CDR3 nucleotides read TGTGCCAGCTCACCACCGGGACAGGCGTTCACCGGGGAGCTGTTTTTT. Its protein is CASSPPGQAFTGELFF.

The genes are TRBV27 and TRBJ1-6; the D gene is possibly TRBD1 (5 bases). The CDR3 extends over 15 amino acids. V lost 5 bases and J 3 bases, leaving 11 bases between the germline ends. Germline V gene data show CDR1 as MNHEY and CDR2 as SMNVEV (reference sequence). The CDR3 sequence is CASSIRTNYNSPLHF. The CDR3 DNA reads as TGTGCCAGCAGTATCCGGACAAACTATAATTCACCCCTCCACTTT.

This clonotype was counted at least ten times. V is TRBV4-1 and J is TRBJ2-3, with D possibly matching TRBD1 (6 bases). The CDR3 length is 16 residues. Germline CDR1 is MGHRA and CDR2 is YSYEKL. The V gene lost 11 bases and the J gene lost 2 bases, with 23 bases spanning the gap. The CDR3 DNA follows: TGCGCCGGCCATCAAAACAGGGATACCTTCACAGATACGCAGTATTTT. It is translated as CAGHQNRDTFTDTQYF.

There are many counts of this clonotype. V usage is TRBV20-1 and J usage is TRBJ2-3, with 9 bases matching TRBD2. Trimming cost V 4 bases and J 4 bases; bases outside gene matches: 9. The CDR3 sequence is 15 residues long. Germline V gives CDR1 DFQATT, CDR2 SNEGSKA (reference sequence). The DNA for the CDR3 is TGCAGTGCTAAAACCGGGACTAGCACGGCAGATACGCAGTATTTT. It yields the protein CSAKTGTSTADTQYF.

At least ten counts were recorded for this clonotype. J is TRBJ2-3 and V is TRBV5-1; 7 bases are a match to TRBD2. Trimming removed 6 bases from V and 2 bases from J; junction bases left unmatched: 6. Looked up from germline, CDR1 is SGHRS and CDR2 is YFSETQ. The CDR3 sequence is 14 residues long. CDR3 region: CASKETSFTDTQYF. CDR3 in DNA: TGCGCCAGCAAGGAGACTAGCTTCACAGATACGCAGTATTTT. Using reference TRBV5-1 and TRBJ2-3 for the parts outside the CDR3, the full variable domain is KAGVTQTPRYLIKTRGQQVTLSCSPISGHRSVSWYQQTPGQGLQFLFEYFSETQRNKGNFPGRFSGRQFSNSRSEMNVSTLELGDSALYLCASKETSFTDTQYFGPGTRLTVL.

This clonotype was seen repeatedly, ten times or more. The V gene is TRBV20-1, the J gene TRBJ2-7; TRBD2 agrees at 10 bases. Germline CDR1 DFQATT, CDR2 SNEGSKA (reference sequence). There are 16 residues in the CDR3. J was trimmed by 1 base and V by 0 bases; bases with no gene match: 6. The CDR3 DNA is TGCAGTGCTAGAGATCCAGCGGGAGGGCCGTCCTACGAGCAGTACTTC. It is translated as CSARDPAGGPSYEQYF.

V and J are TRBV24-1 and TRBJ2-1; 8 bases align to TRBD2. Germline values: CDR1 KGHDR, CDR2 SFDVKD. This CDR3 comprises 16 residues. The ends lost 0 bases at V and 7 bases at J; junction bases unmatched: 7. CDR3 nucleotides: TGTGCCACCAGTGATTTGACCACTAGCGGTGAAAATGAGCAGTTCTTC. Translating gives CATSDLTTSGENEQFF.

This clonotype occurred many times. V is TRBV4-2 and J is TRBJ1-3; D unclear. Germline CDR1 is LGHNA and CDR2 is YNFKEQ. V lost 2 bases and J lost 4, with 18 bases in between. This CDR3 has 17 residues. CDR3 in amino acids: CASSQPSQSRRGNTIYF. DNA for the CDR3: TGTGCCAGCAGCCAACCCTCTCAGTCCAGGAGGGGAAACACCATATATTTT.